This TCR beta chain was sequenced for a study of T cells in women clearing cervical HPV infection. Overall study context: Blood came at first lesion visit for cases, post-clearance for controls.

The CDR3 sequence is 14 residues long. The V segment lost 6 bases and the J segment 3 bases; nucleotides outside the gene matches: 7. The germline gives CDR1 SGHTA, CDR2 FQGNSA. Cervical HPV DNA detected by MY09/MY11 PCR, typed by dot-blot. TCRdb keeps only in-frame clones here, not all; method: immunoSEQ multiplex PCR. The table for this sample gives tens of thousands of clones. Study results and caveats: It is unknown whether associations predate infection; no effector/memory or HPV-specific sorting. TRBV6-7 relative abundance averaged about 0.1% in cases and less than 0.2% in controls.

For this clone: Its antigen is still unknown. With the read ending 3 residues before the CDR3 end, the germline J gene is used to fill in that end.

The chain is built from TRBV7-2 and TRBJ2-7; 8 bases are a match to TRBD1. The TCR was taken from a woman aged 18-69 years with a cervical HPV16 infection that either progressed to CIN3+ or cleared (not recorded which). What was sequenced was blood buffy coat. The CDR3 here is CASRHPDRGYEQYF. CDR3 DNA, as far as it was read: TGTGCCAGCAGACATCCCGACAGGGGCTACGAG.